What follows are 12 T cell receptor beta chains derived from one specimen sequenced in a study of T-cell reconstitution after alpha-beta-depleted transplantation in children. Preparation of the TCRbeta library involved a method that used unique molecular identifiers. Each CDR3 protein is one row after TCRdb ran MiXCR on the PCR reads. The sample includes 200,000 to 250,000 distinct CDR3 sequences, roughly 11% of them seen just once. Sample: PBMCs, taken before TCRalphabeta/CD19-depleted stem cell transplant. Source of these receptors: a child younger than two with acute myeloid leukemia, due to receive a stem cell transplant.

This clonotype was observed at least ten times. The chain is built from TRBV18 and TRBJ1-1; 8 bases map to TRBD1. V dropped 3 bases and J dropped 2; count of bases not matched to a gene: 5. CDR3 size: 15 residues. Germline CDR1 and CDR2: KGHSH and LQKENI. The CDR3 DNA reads TGTGCCAGCTCACCTCAGGGGGCGCGAAACACTGAAGCTTTCTTT. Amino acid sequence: CASSPQGARNTEAFF.

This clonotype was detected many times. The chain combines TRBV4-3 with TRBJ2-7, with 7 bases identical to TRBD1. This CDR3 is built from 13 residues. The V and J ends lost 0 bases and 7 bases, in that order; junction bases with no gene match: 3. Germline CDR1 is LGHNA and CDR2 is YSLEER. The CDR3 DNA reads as TGCGCCAGCAGCCAAGAAGCCAGGGGGGAGCAGTACTTC. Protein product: CASSQEARGEQYF.

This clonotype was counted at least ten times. CDR3: CSAWWLAALGTDTQYF. CDR3 DNA: TGCAGTGCCTGGTGGCTAGCGGCCCTAGGCACAGATACGCAGTATTTT. The gene calls are TRBV20-1 and TRBJ2-3; 7 nucleotides match TRBD2. The CDR3 is made up of 16 amino acids. The trim removed 6 bases at V and 1 base at J, leaving 13 bases unmatched. The germline gives CDR1 DFQATT, CDR2 SNEGSKA (reference sequence).

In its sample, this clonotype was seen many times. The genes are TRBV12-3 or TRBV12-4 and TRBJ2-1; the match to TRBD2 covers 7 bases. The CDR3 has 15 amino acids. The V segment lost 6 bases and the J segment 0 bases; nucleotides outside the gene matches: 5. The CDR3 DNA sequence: TGTGCCAGCAGGCTTAGCGGGTTCTCCTACAATGAGCAGTTCTTC. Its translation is CASRLSGFSYNEQFF.

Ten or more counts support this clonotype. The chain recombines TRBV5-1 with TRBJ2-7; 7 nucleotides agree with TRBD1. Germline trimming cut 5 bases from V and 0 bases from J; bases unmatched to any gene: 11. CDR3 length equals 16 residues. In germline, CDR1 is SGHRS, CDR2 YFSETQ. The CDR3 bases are TGCGCCAGCAGGACTTCAGGGGGTACGAGCTCCTACGAGCAGTACTTC. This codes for CASRTSGGTSSYEQYF. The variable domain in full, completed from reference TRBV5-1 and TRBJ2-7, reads KAGVTQTPRYLIKTRGQQVTLSCSPISGHRSVSWYQQTPGQGLQFLFEYFSETQRNKGNFPGRFSGRQFSNSRSEMNVSTLELGDSALYLCASRTSGGTSSYEQYFGPGTRLTVT.

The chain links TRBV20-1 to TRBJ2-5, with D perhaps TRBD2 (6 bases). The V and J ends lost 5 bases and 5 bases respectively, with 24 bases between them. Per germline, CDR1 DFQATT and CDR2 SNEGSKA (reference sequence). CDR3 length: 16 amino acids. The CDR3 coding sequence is TGCAGTGCTGGAGGGGTTCTGGCCGAGACTCAGGAGACCCAGTACTTC. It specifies CSAGGVLAETQETQYF.

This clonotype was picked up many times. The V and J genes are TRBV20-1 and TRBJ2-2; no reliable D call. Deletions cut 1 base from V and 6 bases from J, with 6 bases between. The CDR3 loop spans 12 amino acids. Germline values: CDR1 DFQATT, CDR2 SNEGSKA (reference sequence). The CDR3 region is CSARGGPGELFF. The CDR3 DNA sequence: TGCAGTGCTAGAGGTGGACCCGGGGAGCTGTTTTTT.

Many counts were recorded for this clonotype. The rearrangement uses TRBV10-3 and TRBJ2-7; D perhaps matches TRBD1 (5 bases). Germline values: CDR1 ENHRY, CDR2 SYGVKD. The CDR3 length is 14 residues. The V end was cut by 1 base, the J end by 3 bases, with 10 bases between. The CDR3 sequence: CAISEFPRDYEQYF. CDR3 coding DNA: TGTGCCATCAGTGAGTTTCCCAGGGACTACGAGCAGTACTTC.

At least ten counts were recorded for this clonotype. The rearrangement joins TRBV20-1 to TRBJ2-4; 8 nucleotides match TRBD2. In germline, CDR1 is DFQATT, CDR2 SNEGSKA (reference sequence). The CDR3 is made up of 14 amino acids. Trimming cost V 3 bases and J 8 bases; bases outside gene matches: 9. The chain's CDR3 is CSARSTSGGYIQYF. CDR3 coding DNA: TGCAGTGCTAGGAGCACTAGCGGTGGGTACATTCAGTACTTC.

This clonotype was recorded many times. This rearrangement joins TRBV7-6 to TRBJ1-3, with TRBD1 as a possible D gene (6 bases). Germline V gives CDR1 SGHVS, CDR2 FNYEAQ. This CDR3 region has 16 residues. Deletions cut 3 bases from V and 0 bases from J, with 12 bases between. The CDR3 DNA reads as TGTGCCAGCAGCTTGGGAAACAGGGCCTCTGGAAACACCATATATTTT. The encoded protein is CASSLGNRASGNTIYF.

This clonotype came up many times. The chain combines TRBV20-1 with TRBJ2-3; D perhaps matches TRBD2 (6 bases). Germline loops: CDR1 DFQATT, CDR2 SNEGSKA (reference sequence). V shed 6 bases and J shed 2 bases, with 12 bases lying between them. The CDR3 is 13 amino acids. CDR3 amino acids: CSANREPTDTQYF. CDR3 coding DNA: TGCAGTGCAAACCGGGAGCCCACAGATACGCAGTATTTT.

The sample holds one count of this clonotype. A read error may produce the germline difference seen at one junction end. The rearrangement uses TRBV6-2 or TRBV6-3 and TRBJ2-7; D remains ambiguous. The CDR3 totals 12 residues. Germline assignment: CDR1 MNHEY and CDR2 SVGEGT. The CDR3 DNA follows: TGTGCCAGCAGACGCCTAAGCTACGAGGAGTACTTC. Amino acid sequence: CASRRLSYEEYF.